This T cell receptor (beta chain) stems from a study of spatial heterogeneity in lung cancer. Looking at the study overall: Unique TCR and UMI combinations averaged more than ten appearances each in raw reads.

Stated time point: sample taken at primary tumor resection. Whole RNA came from tumor, nontumor lung or frozen PBMC and was sequenced without being sorted. Using its own MiXCR run on the 5' RACE reads, TCRdb lists one record per CDR3 protein. Here the sample spans more than 75,000 distinct CDR3 sequences, 10% to 15% being singletons. This clonotype occurred a few times. Deletions cut 0 bases from V and 5 bases from J, with 10 bases between. The CDR3 consists of 15 residues. Germline values: CDR1 SEHNR, CDR2 FQNEAQ (reference sequence). The receptor was isolated from a male donor with early-stage non-small cell lung cancer. The chain has TRBV7-9 and TRBJ2-2; possibly TRBD2 for D (6 bases). This material consisted of PBMCs, taken at surgery. For the CDR3, the DNA is TGTGCCAGCAGCTTAGCGGGAGGAGGAACCGGGGAGCTGTTTTTT. It translates to CASSLAGGGTGELFF.